The 21 T cell receptor beta chains reported below all come from one sample, sequenced in a study of blood T cells in healthy people across ages. With a J-beta primer mix and a sample-barcoded 5' primer, a second PCR ran about 6 to 11 cycles. Each CDR3 protein gets one entry after TCRdb re-called the 5' RACE reads with MiXCR. Counted here are 1.5 million to 2 million distinct CDR3 sequences, roughly 50% occurring once; the ten biggest clones make up less than 2.5%. Source material: blood. These receptors all stem from a woman aged 35 to 49 in good health.

The chain's CDR3 is CATSRDLASGTGDTQYF. The DNA of the CDR3 is TGTGCCACCAGCAGAGATTTGGCTAGCGGGACGGGAGATACGCAGTATTTT. The genes are TRBV15 and TRBJ2-3; TRBD2 aligns across 9 bases. Unmatched junction bases numbered 9, after V lost 0 bases and J lost 5 bases. From germline, CDR1 is LNHNV and CDR2 YYDKDF (reference sequence). The CDR3 is 17 amino acids.

This chain links TRBV20-1 with TRBJ1-2, with D perhaps TRBD1 (6 bases). The ends were cut back, 5 bases at V and 1 base at J, with 11 bases in the middle. The CDR3 length is 13 residues. CDR1 DFQATT and CDR2 SNEGSKA come from the germline V gene (reference sequence). In DNA, the CDR3 is TGCAGTGCTCCGGACAGAATTAACTATGGCTACACCTTC. Translating gives CSAPDRINYGYTF.

This rearrangement joins TRBV5-1 to TRBJ1-2; 8 bases are shared with TRBD1. This CDR3 contains 16 residues. Trimming took 4 bases from V and 5 from J; bases not matched to a gene: 13. Germline CDR1 SGHRS, CDR2 YFSETQ. DNA of the CDR3: TGCGCCAGCAGCACCGGACAGGGTTCGGCGGCTTATGGCTACACCTTC. Residues: CASSTGQGSAAYGYTF.

J is TRBJ2-1 and V is TRBV5-6; D is possibly TRBD1 (5 bases). Germline loops: CDR1 SGHDT, CDR2 YYEEEE. V dropped 0 bases and J dropped 4 bases, with 23 bases sitting between them. The CDR3 is made up of 19 amino acids. DNA of the CDR3: TGTGCCAGCAGCTTGGATACGGCTCTGGCAAGGGGCGCGTACAATGAGCAGTTCTTC. It specifies CASSLDTALARGAYNEQFF.

V and J are TRBV11-2 and TRBJ2-4; 12 nucleotides agree with TRBD2. Unmatched junction bases numbered 3, after V lost 3 bases and J lost 15 bases. The CDR3 sequence is 12 residues long. The germline CDR1 and CDR2 sequences are SGHAT and FQNNGV. CDR3 sequence (DNA): TGTGCCAGCAGCTTGAGGACTAGCGGGGTGTACTTC. It codes for CASSLRTSGVYF. Together with reference TRBV11-2 and TRBJ2-4, the CDR3 gives the full variable domain: EAGVAQSPRYKIIEKRQSVAFWCNPISGHATLYWYQQILGQGPKLLIQFQNNGVVDDSQLPKDRFSAERLKGVDSTLKIQPAKLEDSAVYLCASSLRTSGVYFGAGTRLSVL.

The CDR3 DNA follows: TGTGCCAGCAGTCCTTTGTTGCCAAATACGCAGTATTTT. Protein: CASSPLLPNTQYF. The chain is built from TRBV27 and TRBJ2-3, with D unclear. Deletions cut 5 bases from V and 7 bases from J, with 13 bases between. This CDR3 is 13 amino acids long. CDR1 is MNHEY, CDR2 SMNVEV, per germline (reference sequence).

The chain employs TRBV11-2 and TRBJ2-4; D is possibly TRBD1 (7 bases). CDR1 and CDR2 from the germline V gene are SGHAT and FQNNGV. V was pared by 5 bases and J by 10 bases, with 21 bases between. The CDR3 is 15 residues long. The CDR3 region is CASSLEGAGQSIQYF. CDR3 DNA: TGTGCCAGCAGCCTCGAAGGGGCGGGACAGTCAATTCAGTACTTC. Supplemented by reference TRBV11-2 and TRBJ2-4, the full variable domain reads EAGVAQSPRYKIIEKRQSVAFWCNPISGHATLYWYQQILGQGPKLLIQFQNNGVVDDSQLPKDRFSAERLKGVDSTLKIQPAKLEDSAVYLCASSLEGAGQSIQYFGAGTRLSVL.

The chain has TRBV3-1 and TRBJ1-4; D uncertain. With 4 bases removed from V and 0 bases from J, the gap between germline ends came to 12 bases. CDR3 length equals 16 residues. Germline V gives CDR1 LGHDT, CDR2 YNNKEL (reference sequence). This chain's CDR3 is CASSLNRWSTNEKLFF. Written as DNA, the CDR3 is TGTGCCAGCAGCCTGAACCGGTGGTCAACTAATGAAAAACTGTTTTTT.

This clonotype was found a few times. The CDR3 region has the DNA TGCGCCAGCAGCTTTGGACTAGCGGGGGTGGAAGAGCAGTACTTC. It yields the protein CASSFGLAGVEEQYF. The chain has TRBV5-1 and TRBJ2-7, with 13 bases fitting TRBD2. Germline-derived CDR1 and CDR2 are SGHRS and YFSETQ. Germline trimming cut 2 bases from V and 7 bases from J; bases unmatched to any gene: 6. This CDR3 is built from 15 residues.

The chain is built from TRBV4-1 and TRBJ1-2, with no clear D. This CDR3 has 15 residues. Trimming pared 0 bases from V and 0 bases from J, leaving 8 bases between. Germline V gene sequence: CDR1 MGHRA, CDR2 YSYEKL. The CDR3 is CASSQDSSANYGYTF. Here the CDR3 DNA reads TGCGCCAGCAGCCAAGATAGTTCAGCTAACTATGGCTACACCTTC.

The chain employs TRBV6-1 and TRBJ2-3; perhaps TRBD2 as D (6 bases). Germline CDR1 reads MNHNS; CDR2 reads SASEGT. The germline V and J ends were trimmed by 6 bases and 0 bases, with 13 bases remaining between them. This CDR3 is built from 15 residues. The CDR3 DNA follows: TGTGCCAGCAGACCCGGGACTCCGAGCACAGATACGCAGTATTTT. It encodes CASRPGTPSTDTQYF.

The V gene is TRBV7-9, the J gene TRBJ1-1; D is possibly TRBD1 (5 bases). Between the trimmed V and J ends, which lost 5 bases and 4 bases, there was a span of 17 bases. The CDR3 runs 15 residues. In germline, CDR1 is SEHNR, CDR2 FQNEAQ (reference sequence). CDR3 loop: CASSPPGEGATEAFF. The CDR3 DNA is TGTGCCAGCAGCCCGCCGGGGGAAGGAGCCACTGAAGCTTTCTTT. Based on the CDR3 plus reference TRBV7-9 and TRBJ1-1, the full variable domain is DTGVSQNPRHKITKRGQNVTFRCDPISEHNRLYWYRQTLGQGPEFLTYFQNEAQLEKSRLLSDRFSAERPKGSFSTLEIQRTEQGDSAMYLCASSPPGEGATEAFFGQGTRLTVV.

This clonotype was counted ten times or more. The rearrangement joins TRBV28 to TRBJ1-2; a weak D match, TRBD1 (6 bases). Between the trimmed V and J ends, which lost 6 bases and 8 bases, there was a span of 13 bases. The CDR3 sequence is 12 residues long. Germline assignment: CDR1 MDHEN and CDR2 SYDVKM. CDR3: CASRTGLYGYTF. In DNA form, the CDR3 reads TGTGCCAGCAGGACAGGCTTATACGGCTACACCTTC.

The V call is TRBV27, the J call TRBJ2-3, with D tentatively TRBD1 (7 bases). The CDR3 contains 16 residues. The germline gives CDR1 MNHEY, CDR2 SMNVEV (reference sequence). V lost 5 bases and J 6 bases, leaving 21 bases between the germline ends. The CDR3 here is CASSVSGGPYSDTQYF. The CDR3, as DNA: TGTGCCAGCAGTGTTTCAGGGGGGCCGTATTCCGATACGCAGTATTTT.

The J gene is TRBJ2-3, the V gene TRBV7-2; a weak D match, TRBD2 (5 bases). CDR1 and CDR2 from the germline V gene are SGHTA and FQGNSA. V shed 5 bases and J shed 4 bases, with 16 bases lying between them. The CDR3 extends over 15 amino acids. In DNA form, the CDR3 reads TGTGCCAGCAGCCCCAGCCCCCGGGATTCAGATACGCAGTATTTT. It translates to CASSPSPRDSDTQYF.

This clonotype was seen a few times. The J gene is TRBJ2-7, the V gene TRBV28; tentative D call: TRBD1 (5 bases). The J call is doubtful: the DNA matches TRBJ2-5 better. This CDR3 has 14 amino acids. CDR1 MDHEN and CDR2 SYDVKM come from the germline V gene. In DNA form, the CDR3 reads TGTGCCAGCAGTTTAGCAGGGCCTAGAAAGACCCAGTACTTC. It specifies CASSLAGPRKTQYF.

The rearrangement links TRBV7-2 to TRBJ2-3; D might be TRBD2 (6 bases). The CDR3 length is 14 residues. V lost 6 bases, J lost 4 bases, and 14 bases lay in between. Germline CDR1 is SGHTA and CDR2 is FQGNSA. The CDR3 bases are TGTGCCAGCAGTCCGAGCGGGTATCCAGATACGCAGTATTTT. It encodes CASSPSGYPDTQYF.

The chain carries TRBV27 and TRBJ1-2; D not certain. Trimming shortened V by 2 bases and J by 4 bases, and 17 bases separated the two germline ends. CDR1 and CDR2 from the germline V gene are MNHEY and SMNVEV (reference sequence). The CDR3 length is 16 residues. The CDR3 DNA reads TGTGCCAGCAGTTTAAGGTCGGTCGGAATCTCCTATGGCTACACCTTC. It specifies CASSLRSVGISYGYTF.

J is TRBJ2-5 and V is TRBV15, with 12 bases that match TRBD1. This CDR3 contains 19 residues. Germline-derived CDR1 and CDR2 are LNHNV and YYDKDF (reference sequence). V trimming: 3 bases; J trimming: 1 base; junction bases outside the gene matches: 12. CDR3 sequence: CATSSLPGQGAGPQETQYF. CDR3 DNA sequence: TGTGCCACCAGCAGCCTCCCGGGACAGGGGGCCGGTCCCCAAGAGACCCAGTACTTC. Combining the CDR3 with reference TRBV15 and TRBJ2-5 gives the whole variable domain DAMVIQNPRYQVTQFGKPVTLSCSQTLNHNVMYWYQQKSSQAPKLLFHYYDKDFNNEADTPDNFQSRRPNTSFCFLDIRSPGLGDTAMYLCATSSLPGQGAGPQETQYFGPGTRLLVL.

This chain uses TRBV5-1 with TRBJ2-3; D is possibly TRBD1 (7 bases). The CDR3 spans 16 residues. Trimming took off 3 bases at V and 0 bases at J, with 14 bases between the two ends. Germline V lookup: CDR1 SGHRS, CDR2 YFSETQ. CDR3 residues: CASSWLTGTSTDTQYF. The DNA for the CDR3 is TGCGCCAGCAGCTGGCTGACAGGGACTAGCACAGATACGCAGTATTTT.

This clonotype has more than one count but fewer than ten. The chain couples TRBV28 to TRBJ2-3; D unclear. Germline CDR1 and CDR2: MDHEN and SYDVKM. CDR3 length: 15 residues. The V end lost 6 bases, the J end lost 3 bases, and 16 bases lay between the germline ends. The CDR3 reads CASRNPDSVTDTQYF. CDR3 bases: TGTGCCAGCAGGAACCCAGACTCGGTGACAGATACGCAGTATTTT.